The following is a T cell receptor beta chain sequence with its context. This sample is drawn from a study of cytomegalovirus exposure and HLA in healthy donors. V lost 2 bases to trimming and J lost 4 bases, with 12 bases between them. Germline V gene data show CDR1 as SGHAT and CDR2 as FQNNGV. The CDR3 length is 15 residues. The PCR contained 60 Vbeta and 13 Jbeta primers. Sequencing used immunoSEQ multiplex PCR; TCRdb keeps in-frame clones, though not all of them. The listing contains approximately 120,000 clones. The rearrangement joins TRBV11-2 to TRBJ2-1, with a weak D call TRBD2 (6 bases). Sequencing used PBMCs. This clonotype was obtained from a man aged 25-40 years in good health and CMV-seronegative. CDR3 nucleotides: TGTGCCAGCAGCTTAAGAGGAGGGCTATACAATGAGCAGTTCTTC. Protein: CASSLRGGLYNEQFF.